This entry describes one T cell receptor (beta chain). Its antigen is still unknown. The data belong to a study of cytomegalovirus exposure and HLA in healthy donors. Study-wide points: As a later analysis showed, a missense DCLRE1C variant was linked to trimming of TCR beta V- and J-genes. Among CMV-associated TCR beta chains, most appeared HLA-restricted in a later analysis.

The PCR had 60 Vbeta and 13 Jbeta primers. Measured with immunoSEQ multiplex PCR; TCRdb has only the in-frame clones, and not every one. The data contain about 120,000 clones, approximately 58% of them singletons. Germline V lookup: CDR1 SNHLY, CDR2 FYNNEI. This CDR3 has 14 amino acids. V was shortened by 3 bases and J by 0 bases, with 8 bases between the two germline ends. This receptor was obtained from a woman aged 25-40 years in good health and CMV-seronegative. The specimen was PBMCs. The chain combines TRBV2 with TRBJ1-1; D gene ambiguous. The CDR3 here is CASSDRSMNTEAFF. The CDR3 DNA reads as TGTGCCAGCAGTGATCGGTCCATGAACACTGAAGCTTTCTTT. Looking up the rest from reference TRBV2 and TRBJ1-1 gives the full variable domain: EPEVTQTPSHQVTQMGQEVILRCVPISNHLYFYWYRQILGQKVEFLVSFYNNEISEKSEIFDDQFSVERPDGSNFTLKIRSTKLEDSAMYFCASSDRSMNTEAFFGQGTRLTVV.